The 17 T cell receptor beta chains below were found in one sample sequenced in a study of identical twins. TCRdb independently ran MiXCR on the 5' RACE reads; one entry per CDR3 protein. The sample consists of around 1.7 million distinct CDR3 sequences, around a third of them appearing once. Sequencing used cord blood. The receptors derive from a newborn girl in good health.

The chain employs TRBV3-1 and TRBJ2-3; the match to TRBD2 covers 11 bases. With V trimmed by 4 bases and J by 5 bases, 14 bases remained unmatched. The CDR3 extends over 18 amino acids. The germline V gene has CDR1 LGHDT and CDR2 YNNKEL (reference sequence). CDR3 in DNA: TGTGCCAGCAGCCGAAGCGCGCTAGCGGGGGGCCTGGAAGATACGCAGTATTTT. Amino acids: CASSRSALAGGLEDTQYF.

The CDR3 DNA reads as TGTGCCAGCAGCTTAACTAGCGGGGGGGCCAATGAGCAGTACTTC. The encoded protein is CASSLTSGGANEQYF. V is TRBV11-2 and J is TRBJ2-1, with 13 bases aligning to TRBD2. The J call may be faulty, since TRBJ2-7 better matches the DNA end. CDR3 length: 15 residues. Germline CDR1 SGHAT, CDR2 FQNNGV.

This clonotype has a handful of counts. This rearrangement joins TRBV6-5 to TRBJ2-1, with TRBD2 identical over 11 bases. V shed 1 base and J 1 base; nucleotides not matched to a gene: 12. Germline V lookup: CDR1 MNHEY, CDR2 SVGAGI. The CDR3 has 20 residues. Here the CDR3 reads CASSYYSGSGGAVSYNEQFF. For the CDR3, the DNA is TGTGCCAGCAGTTACTACTCGGGTAGCGGGGGGGCAGTATCCTACAATGAGCAGTTCTTC.

The chain combines TRBV4-1 with TRBJ2-1; TRBD2 aligns across 7 bases. With V trimmed by 1 base and J by 3 bases, 9 bases remained unmatched. The germline CDR1 and CDR2 sequences are MGHRA and YSYEKL. This CDR3 has 17 residues. The CDR3 sequence is CASSQVGASGYYNEQFF. The CDR3 DNA follows: TGCGCCAGCAGCCAAGTCGGGGCTAGCGGTTACTACAATGAGCAGTTCTTC.

This rearrangement joins TRBV12-3 or TRBV12-4 to TRBJ2-3, with D tentatively TRBD2 (6 bases). The CDR3 contains 14 residues. V shed 5 bases and J shed 1 base, with 10 bases lying between them. CDR3 sequence (DNA): TGTGCCAGCAGTACATCTAGCGGCACAGATACGCAGTATTTT. Protein: CASSTSSGTDTQYF.

This clonotype turned up a few times. The rearrangement uses TRBV24-1 and TRBJ2-1; D gene ambiguous. With 9 bases removed from V and 0 bases from J, the gap between germline ends came to 14 bases. Germline values: CDR1 KGHDR, CDR2 SFDVKD. This CDR3 spans 15 amino acids. This CDR3 reads CATGGPTYSYNEQFF. CDR3 nucleotide sequence: TGTGCCACCGGTGGCCCAACCTACTCCTACAATGAGCAGTTCTTC.

This clonotype was detected only a few times. A read error may account for a junction end that differs from germline. The chain links TRBV11-2 to TRBJ2-7; a possible D gene is TRBD2 (6 bases). Germline values: CDR1 SGHAT, CDR2 FQNNGV. The CDR3 runs to 12 residues. The CDR3 spells CASTSGPYGQYF. The DNA for the CDR3 is TGTGCCAGCACGAGCGGGCCTTACGGGCAGTACTTC.

The chain combines TRBV5-1 with TRBJ2-1; 9 positions match TRBD2. The J call may be incorrect, as the DNA end agrees better with TRBJ2-7. The CDR3 contains 14 residues. Germline values: CDR1 SGHRS, CDR2 YFSETQ. CDR3 residues: CASRSGTSHNEQYF. CDR3 sequence (DNA): TGCGCCAGCAGAAGCGGGACTAGCCACAATGAGCAGTACTTC.

The chain recombines TRBV29-1 with TRBJ2-5; TRBD2 might be the D (5 bases). The assigned J gene may be wrong: the sequence end matches TRBJ2-1 better. The CDR3 runs to 12 residues. Germline CDR1 and CDR2: SQVTM and ANQGSEA. CDR3: CSVILGGETQFF. The CDR3 nucleotides read TGCAGCGTTATCCTAGGAGGAGAGACCCAGTTCTTC.

This clonotype was observed many times. The CDR3 DNA reads TGTGCCATCAGTGAGTCACCAGAAGAGACCCAGTACTTC. This gives the protein CAISESPEETQYF. The chain employs TRBV10-3 and TRBJ2-5; no clear D. Trimming stripped 0 bases from V and 3 bases from J, with 5 bases between. CDR1 ENHRY and CDR2 SYGVKD come from the germline V gene. CDR3 length: 13 residues.

This clonotype was detected a few times. The rearrangement links TRBV20-1 to TRBJ2-1; 7 bases map to TRBD2. Trimming at V came to 2 bases and at J to 2 bases, leaving 6 bases not matched to a gene. Per the germline V gene, CDR1 is DFQATT and CDR2 is SNEGSKA (reference sequence). The CDR3 sequence is 15 residues long. CDR3 sequence (DNA): TGCAGTGCTAGAAAGGCGGGAGTCCCCTACAATGAGCAGTTCTTC. It is translated as CSARKAGVPYNEQFF.

This clonotype was counted only a few times. The chain recombines TRBV12-3 or TRBV12-4 with TRBJ2-1; 9 bases map to TRBD2. After removal of 3 bases from V and 7 bases from J, the junction contained 7 bases not matched to a gene. The CDR3 spans 15 residues. CDR3 region: CASSFAGGPGNEQFF. As DNA, the CDR3 is TGTGCCAGCAGTTTCGCGGGAGGGCCGGGTAATGAGCAGTTCTTC.

This clonotype was observed a single time. The chain uses TRBV25-1 and TRBJ1-6; 10 bases are shared with TRBD1. V shed 6 bases, J shed 5 bases, and the junction held 4 bases outside the gene matches. Germline CDR1 MGHDK, CDR2 SYGVNS. The length of the CDR3 is 15 residues. The CDR3 is CASSDRGRDNSPLHF. CDR3 nucleotides: TGTGCCAGCAGCGACAGGGGGCGAGATAATTCACCCCTCCACTTT.

The chain is built from TRBV4-2 and TRBJ2-7; D may be TRBD1 or TRBD2 (5 bases each). V lost 1 base, J lost 1 base, and 8 bases lay in between. The CDR3 loop spans 14 amino acids. The germline V gene encodes CDR1 LGHNA and CDR2 YNFKEQ. Here the CDR3 DNA reads TGTGCCAGCAGCCAAGGTGAGGGGTCCTACGAGCAGTACTTC. Its translation is CASSQGEGSYEQYF.

This clonotype has a handful of counts. The chain has TRBV3-1 and TRBJ2-3; 9 bases map to TRBD2. The CDR3 spans 14 residues. Trimming at V came to 7 bases and at J to 2 bases, leaving 4 bases not matched to a gene. Germline V gene data show CDR1 as LGHDT and CDR2 as YNNKEL (reference sequence). The CDR3 spells CASTLAGNTDTQYF. DNA for the CDR3: TGTGCCAGCACCCTAGCGGGAAACACAGATACGCAGTATTTT.

The sample holds a few counts of this clonotype. J is TRBJ2-7 and V is TRBV25-1; maybe TRBD2 (6 bases). The CDR3 loop spans 18 amino acids. Trimming removed 1 base at V and 2 bases at J, with 21 bases between. In germline, CDR1 is MGHDK, CDR2 SYGVNS. The CDR3 is CASSESPAKTSTPYEQYF. CDR3 bases: TGTGCCAGCAGTGAATCCCCCGCCAAAACTAGCACACCCTACGAGCAGTACTTC.

The chain has TRBV20-1 and TRBJ2-7; 8 nucleotides agree with TRBD2. The CDR3 loop spans 13 amino acids. The trim removed 3 bases at V and 4 bases at J, leaving 5 bases unmatched. CDR1 is DFQATT, CDR2 SNEGSKA, per germline (reference sequence). Here the CDR3 DNA reads TGCAGTGCTAGTGTGTCTAGCGGGTACGAGCAGTACTTC. Translated, it gives CSASVSSGYEQYF.